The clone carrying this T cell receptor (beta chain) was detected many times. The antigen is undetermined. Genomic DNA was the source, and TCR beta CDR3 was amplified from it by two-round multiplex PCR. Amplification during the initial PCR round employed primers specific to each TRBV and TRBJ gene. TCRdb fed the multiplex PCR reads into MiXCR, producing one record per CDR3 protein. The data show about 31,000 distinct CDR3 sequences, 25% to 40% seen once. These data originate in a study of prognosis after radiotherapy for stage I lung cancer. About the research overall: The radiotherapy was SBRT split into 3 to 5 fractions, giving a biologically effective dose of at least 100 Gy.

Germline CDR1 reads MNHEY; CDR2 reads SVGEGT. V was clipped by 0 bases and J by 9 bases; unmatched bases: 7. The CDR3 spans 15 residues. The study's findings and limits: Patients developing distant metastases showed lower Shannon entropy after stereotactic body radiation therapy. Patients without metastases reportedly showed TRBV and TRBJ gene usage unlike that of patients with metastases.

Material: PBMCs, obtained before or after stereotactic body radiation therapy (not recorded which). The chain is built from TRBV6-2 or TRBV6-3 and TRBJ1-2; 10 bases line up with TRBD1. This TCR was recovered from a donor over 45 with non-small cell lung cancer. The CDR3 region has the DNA TGTGCCAGCAGTTACTCGCAGACAGGGGGCAGTAGCTACACCTTC. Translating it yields CASSYSQTGGSSYTF.